The clone carrying this TCR beta chain was seen a single time. A second about 6 to 12 cycle PCR used barcoded and J-beta primers. TCRdb reprocessed the 5' RACE reads via MiXCR and lists one record per CDR3 protein. The sample has fewer than 950,000 distinct CDR3 sequences, around 36% seen once; the top ten hold 10% to 15%. The sample belongs to a study of blood T cells in healthy people across ages. Overall study context: About one barcoded beta molecule per two T cells was captured by template switching.

Material for sequencing was blood. The clonotype comes from a man aged 18-30 years in good health.

CDR3 sequence (DNA): TGTGCCAGCAGCCTACGAACGAAACTGTCCAGCGGGGAGCTGTTTTTT. Its translation: CASSLRTKLSSGELFF. The rearrangement links TRBV28 to TRBJ2-2; D call uncertain. The CDR3 totals 16 residues. CDR1 and CDR2 from the germline V gene are MDHEN and SYDVKM. V shed 6 bases and J shed 7 bases, with 21 bases lying between them.